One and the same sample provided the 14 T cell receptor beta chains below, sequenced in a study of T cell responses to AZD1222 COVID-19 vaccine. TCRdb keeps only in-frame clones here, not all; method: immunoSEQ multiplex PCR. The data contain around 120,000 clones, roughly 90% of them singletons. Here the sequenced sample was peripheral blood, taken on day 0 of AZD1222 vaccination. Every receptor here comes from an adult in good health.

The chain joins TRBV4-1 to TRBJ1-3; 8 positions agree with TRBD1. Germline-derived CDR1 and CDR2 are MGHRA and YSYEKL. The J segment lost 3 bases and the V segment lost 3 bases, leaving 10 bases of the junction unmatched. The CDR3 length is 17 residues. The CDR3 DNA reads TGCGCCAGCAGCCAGCCTGTGGACAGGGTTAATGGAAACACCATATATTTT. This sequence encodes CASSQPVDRVNGNTIYF.

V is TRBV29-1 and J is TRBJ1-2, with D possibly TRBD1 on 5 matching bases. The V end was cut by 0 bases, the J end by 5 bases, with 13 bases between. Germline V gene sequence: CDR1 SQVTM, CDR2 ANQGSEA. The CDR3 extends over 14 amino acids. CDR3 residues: CSVEDVGGGYGYTF. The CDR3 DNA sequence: TGCAGCGTTGAAGATGTGGGGGGTGGGTATGGCTACACCTTC.

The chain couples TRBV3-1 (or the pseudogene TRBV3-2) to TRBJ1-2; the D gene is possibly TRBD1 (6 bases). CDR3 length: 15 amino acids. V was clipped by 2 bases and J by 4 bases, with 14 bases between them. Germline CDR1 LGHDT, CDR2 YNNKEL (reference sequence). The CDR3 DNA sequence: TGTGCCAGCAGCCAAACTAGGGGGTTGGGCTATGGCTACACCTTC. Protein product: CASSQTRGLGYGYTF.

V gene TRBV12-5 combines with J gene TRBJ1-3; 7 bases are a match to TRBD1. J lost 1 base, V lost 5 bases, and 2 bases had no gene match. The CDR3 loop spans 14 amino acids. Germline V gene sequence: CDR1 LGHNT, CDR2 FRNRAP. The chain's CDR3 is CASGVQGSGNTIYF. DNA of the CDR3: TGTGCTAGTGGTGTACAGGGGTCTGGAAACACCATATATTTT.

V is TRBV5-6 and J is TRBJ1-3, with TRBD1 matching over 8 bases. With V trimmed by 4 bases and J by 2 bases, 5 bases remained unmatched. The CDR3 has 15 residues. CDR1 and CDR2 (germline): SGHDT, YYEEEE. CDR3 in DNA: TGTGCCAGCAGCCTCAGGGGGCTGGCTGGAAACACCATATATTTT. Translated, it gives CASSLRGLAGNTIYF. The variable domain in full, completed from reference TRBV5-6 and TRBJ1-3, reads DAGVTQSPTHLIKTRGQQVTLRCSPKSGHDTVSWYQQALGQGPQFIFQYYEEEERQRGNFPDRFSGHQFPNYSSELNVNALLLGDSALYLCASSLRGLAGNTIYFGEGSWLTVV.

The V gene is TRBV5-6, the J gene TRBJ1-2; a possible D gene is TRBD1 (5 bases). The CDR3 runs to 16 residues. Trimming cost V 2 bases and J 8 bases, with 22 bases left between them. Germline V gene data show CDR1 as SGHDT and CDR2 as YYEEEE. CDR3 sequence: CASSLFFRESYHGYTF. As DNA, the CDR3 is TGTGCCAGCAGCTTATTTTTCAGGGAAAGTTACCACGGCTACACCTTC.

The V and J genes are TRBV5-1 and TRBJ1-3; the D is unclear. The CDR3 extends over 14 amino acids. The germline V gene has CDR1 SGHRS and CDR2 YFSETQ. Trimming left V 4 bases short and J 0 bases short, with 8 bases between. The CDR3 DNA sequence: TGCGCCAGCAGCCCCTTGGGCTCTGGAAACACCATATATTTT. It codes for CASSPLGSGNTIYF.

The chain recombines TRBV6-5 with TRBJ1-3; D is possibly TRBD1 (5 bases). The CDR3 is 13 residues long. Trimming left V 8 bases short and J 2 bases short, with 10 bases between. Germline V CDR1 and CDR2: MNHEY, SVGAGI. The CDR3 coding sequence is TGTGCCAGCCGAACAGGAGCTGGAAACACCATATATTTT. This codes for CASRTGAGNTIYF.

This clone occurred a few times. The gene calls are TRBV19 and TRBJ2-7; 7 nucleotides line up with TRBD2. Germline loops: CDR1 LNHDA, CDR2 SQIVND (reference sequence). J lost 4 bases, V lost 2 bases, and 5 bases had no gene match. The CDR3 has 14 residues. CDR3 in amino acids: CASSIPGLPYEQYF. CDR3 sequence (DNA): TGTGCCAGTAGTATACCGGGACTACCTTACGAGCAGTACTTC. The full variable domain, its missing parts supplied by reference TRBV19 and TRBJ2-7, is DGGITQSPKYLFRKEGQNVTLSCEQNLNHDAMYWYRQDPGQGLRLIYYSQIVNDFQKGDIAEGYSVSREKKESFPLTVTSAQKNPTAFYLCASSIPGLPYEQYFGPGTRLTVT.

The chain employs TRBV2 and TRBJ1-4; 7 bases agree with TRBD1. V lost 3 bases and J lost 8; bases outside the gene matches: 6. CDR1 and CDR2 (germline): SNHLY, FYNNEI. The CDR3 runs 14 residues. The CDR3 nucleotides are TGTGCCAGCAGTGACAGGACAGGCGGAGAAAAACTGTTTTTT. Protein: CASSDRTGGEKLFF.

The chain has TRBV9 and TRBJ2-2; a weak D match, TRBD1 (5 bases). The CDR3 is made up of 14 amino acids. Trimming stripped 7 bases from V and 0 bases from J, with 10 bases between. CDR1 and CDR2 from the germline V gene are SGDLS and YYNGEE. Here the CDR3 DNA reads TGTGCCAGCCAAGGGGCACCGAACACCGGGGAGCTGTTTTTT. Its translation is CASQGAPNTGELFF.

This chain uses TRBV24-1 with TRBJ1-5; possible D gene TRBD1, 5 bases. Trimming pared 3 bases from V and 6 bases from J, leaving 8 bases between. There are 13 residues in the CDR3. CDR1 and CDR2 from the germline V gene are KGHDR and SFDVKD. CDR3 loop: CATSDGGGQPQHF. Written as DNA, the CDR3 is TGTGCCACCAGTGATGGGGGTGGTCAGCCCCAGCATTTT.

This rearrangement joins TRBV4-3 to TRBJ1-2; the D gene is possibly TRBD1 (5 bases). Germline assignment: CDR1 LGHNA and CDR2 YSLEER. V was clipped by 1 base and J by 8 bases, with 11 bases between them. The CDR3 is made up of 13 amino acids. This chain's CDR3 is CASSQGPGRGYTF. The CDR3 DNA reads TGCGCCAGCAGCCAAGGGCCAGGGAGAGGCTACACCTTC.

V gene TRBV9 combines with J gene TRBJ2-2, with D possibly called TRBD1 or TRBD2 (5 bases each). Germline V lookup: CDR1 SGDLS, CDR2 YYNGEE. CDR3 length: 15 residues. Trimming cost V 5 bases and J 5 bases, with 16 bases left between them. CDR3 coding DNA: TGTGCCAGCAGGTCGAGGGGCAGAGAAACCGGGGAGCTGTTTTTT. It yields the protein CASRSRGRETGELFF. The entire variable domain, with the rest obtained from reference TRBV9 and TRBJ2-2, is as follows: DSGVTQTPKHLITATGQRVTLRCSPRSGDLSVYWYQQSLDQGLQFLIQYYNGEERAKGNILERFSAQQFPDLHSELNLSSLELGDSALYFCASRSRGRETGELFFGEGSRLTVL.